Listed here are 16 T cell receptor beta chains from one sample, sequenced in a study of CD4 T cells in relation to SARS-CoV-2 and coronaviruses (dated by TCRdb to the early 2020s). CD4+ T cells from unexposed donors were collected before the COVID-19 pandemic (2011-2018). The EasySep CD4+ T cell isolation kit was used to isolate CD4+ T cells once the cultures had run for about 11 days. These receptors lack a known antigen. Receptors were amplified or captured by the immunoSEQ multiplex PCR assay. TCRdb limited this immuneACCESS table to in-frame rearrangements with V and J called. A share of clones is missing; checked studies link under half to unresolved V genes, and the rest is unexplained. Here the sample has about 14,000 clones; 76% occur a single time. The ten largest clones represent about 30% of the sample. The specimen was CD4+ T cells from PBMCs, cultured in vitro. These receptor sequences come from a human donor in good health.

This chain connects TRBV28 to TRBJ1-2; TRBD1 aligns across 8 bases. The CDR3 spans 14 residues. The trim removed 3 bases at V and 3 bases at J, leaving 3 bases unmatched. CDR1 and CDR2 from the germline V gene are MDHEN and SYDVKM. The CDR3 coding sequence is TGTGCCAGCAGTTTCCCGACAGGGGACTATGGCTACACCTTC. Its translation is CASSFPTGDYGYTF.

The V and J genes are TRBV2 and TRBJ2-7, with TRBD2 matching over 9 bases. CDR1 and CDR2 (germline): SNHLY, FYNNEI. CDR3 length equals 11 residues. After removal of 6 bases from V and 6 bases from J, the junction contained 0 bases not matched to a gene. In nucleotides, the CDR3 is TGTGCCAGCAGGACTAGCGGCGAGCAGTACTTC. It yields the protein CASRTSGEQYF. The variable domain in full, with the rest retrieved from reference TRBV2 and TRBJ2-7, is EPEVTQTPSHQVTQMGQEVILRCVPISNHLYFYWYRQILGQKVEFLVSFYNNEISEKSEIFDDQFSVERPDGSNFTLKIRSTKLEDSAMYFCASRTSGEQYFGPGTRLTVT.

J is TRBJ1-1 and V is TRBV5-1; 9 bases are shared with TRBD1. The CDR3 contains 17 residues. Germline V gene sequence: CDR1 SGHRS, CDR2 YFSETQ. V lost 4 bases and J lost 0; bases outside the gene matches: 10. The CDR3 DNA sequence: TGCGCCAGCAGCCGGATGGACAGGGGCTCGGTGAACACTGAAGCTTTCTTT. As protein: CASSRMDRGSVNTEAFF.

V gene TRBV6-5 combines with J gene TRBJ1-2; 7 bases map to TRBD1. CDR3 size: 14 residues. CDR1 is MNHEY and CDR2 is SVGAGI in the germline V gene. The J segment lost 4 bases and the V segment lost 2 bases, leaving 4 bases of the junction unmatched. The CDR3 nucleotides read TGTGCCAGCAGTTACACAGGGGCCAGCTATGGCTACACCTTC. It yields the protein CASSYTGASYGYTF.

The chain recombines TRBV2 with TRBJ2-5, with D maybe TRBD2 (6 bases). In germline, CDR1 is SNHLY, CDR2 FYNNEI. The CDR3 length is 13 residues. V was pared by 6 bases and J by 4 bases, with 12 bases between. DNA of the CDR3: TGTGCCAGCAGCCGAAACGGGGGAGAGACCCAGTACTTC. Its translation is CASSRNGGETQYF.

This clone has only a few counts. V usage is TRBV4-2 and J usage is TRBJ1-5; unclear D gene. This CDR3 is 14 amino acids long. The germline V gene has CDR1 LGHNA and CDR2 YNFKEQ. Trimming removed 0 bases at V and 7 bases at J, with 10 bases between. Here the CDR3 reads CASSQDEGTQPQHF. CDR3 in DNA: TGTGCCAGCAGCCAAGACGAGGGTACCCAGCCCCAGCATTTT.

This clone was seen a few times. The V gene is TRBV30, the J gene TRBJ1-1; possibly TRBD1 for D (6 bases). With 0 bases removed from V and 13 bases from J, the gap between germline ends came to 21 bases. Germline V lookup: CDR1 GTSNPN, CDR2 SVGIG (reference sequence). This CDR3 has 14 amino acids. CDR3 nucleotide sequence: TGTGCCTGGAGTGTAGGAGGGACACAGTTCCGGGATTTCTTT. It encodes CAWSVGGTQFRDFF.

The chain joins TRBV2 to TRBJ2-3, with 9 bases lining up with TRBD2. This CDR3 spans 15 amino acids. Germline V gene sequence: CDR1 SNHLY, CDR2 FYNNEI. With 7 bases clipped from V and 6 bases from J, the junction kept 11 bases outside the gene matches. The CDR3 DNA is TGTGCCAGCACAGTGATGGCGGGGGGGTGGGATACGCAGTATTTT. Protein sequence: CASTVMAGGWDTQYF.

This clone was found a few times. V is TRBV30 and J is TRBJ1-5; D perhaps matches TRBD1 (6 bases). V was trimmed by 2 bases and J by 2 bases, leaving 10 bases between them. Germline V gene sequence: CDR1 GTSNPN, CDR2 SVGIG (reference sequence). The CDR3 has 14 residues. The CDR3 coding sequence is TGTGCCTGGAGTTTAAGGACAGGCAATCAGCCCCAGCATTTT. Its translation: CAWSLRTGNQPQHF.

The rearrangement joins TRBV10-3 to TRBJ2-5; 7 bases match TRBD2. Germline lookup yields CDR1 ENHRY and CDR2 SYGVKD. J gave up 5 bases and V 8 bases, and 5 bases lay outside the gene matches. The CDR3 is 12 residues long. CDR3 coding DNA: TGTGCCATCGGGAGGGACGGGGAGACCCAGTACTTC. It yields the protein CAIGRDGETQYF.

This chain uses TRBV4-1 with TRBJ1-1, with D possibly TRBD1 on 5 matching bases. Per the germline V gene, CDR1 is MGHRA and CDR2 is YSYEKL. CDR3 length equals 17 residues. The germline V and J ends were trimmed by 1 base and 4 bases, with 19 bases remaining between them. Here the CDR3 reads CASSQGSVGGFATEAFF. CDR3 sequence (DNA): TGCGCCAGCAGCCAAGGTTCGGTGGGGGGATTTGCCACTGAAGCTTTCTTT.

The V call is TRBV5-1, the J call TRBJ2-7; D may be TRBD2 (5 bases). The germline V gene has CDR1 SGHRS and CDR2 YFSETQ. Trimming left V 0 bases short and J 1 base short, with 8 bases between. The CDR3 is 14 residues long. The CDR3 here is CASSLEGESYEQYF. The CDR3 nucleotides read TGCGCCAGCAGCTTGGAGGGAGAGTCCTACGAGCAGTACTTC.

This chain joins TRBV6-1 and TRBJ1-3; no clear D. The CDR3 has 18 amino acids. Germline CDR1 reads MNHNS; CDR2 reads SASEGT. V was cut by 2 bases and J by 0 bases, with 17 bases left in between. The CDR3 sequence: CASSESPWLISSGNTIYF. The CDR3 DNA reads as TGTGCCAGCAGTGAATCTCCATGGCTAATCTCCTCTGGAAACACCATATATTTT.

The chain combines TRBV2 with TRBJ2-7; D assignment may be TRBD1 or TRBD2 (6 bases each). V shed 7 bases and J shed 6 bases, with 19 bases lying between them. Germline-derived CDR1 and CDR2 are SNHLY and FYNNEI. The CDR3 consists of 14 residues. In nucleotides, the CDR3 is TGTGCCAGCACCCTCGGGGGTAGAGGGGGCGAGCAGTACTTC. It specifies CASTLGGRGGEQYF. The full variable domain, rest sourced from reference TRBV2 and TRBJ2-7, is EPEVTQTPSHQVTQMGQEVILRCVPISNHLYFYWYRQILGQKVEFLVSFYNNEISEKSEIFDDQFSVERPDGSNFTLKIRSTKLEDSAMYFCASTLGGRGGEQYFGPGTRLTVT.

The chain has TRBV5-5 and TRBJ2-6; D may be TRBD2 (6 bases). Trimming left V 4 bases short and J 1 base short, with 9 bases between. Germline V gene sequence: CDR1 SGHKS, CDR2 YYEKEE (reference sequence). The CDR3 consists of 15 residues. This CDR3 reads CASSAGRSGANVLTF. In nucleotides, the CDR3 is TGTGCCAGCAGCGCAGGGAGGTCTGGGGCCAACGTCCTGACTTTC.

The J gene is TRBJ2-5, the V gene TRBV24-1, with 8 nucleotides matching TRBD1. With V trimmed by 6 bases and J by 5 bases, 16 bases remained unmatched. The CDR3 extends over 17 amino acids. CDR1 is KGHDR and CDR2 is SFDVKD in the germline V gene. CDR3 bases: TGTGCCACCAGTACCTCAAGAACAGGACAGGGCTTGGAGACCCAGTACTTC. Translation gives CATSTSRTGQGLETQYF.